This T cell receptor (beta chain) was sequenced for a study of tumor and adjacent non-tumor tissue in lung cancer (dated by TCRdb to 2016 to 2019). With respect to the entire study: By cancer type, the cohort comprised 12 adenocarcinoma patients, a couple of squamous cell carcinoma patients and 1 small cell lung cancer patient. The approximately 15 enrolled patients, of whom approximately 10 were men and 5 were women, were aged roughly 30 to 80 years and were diagnosed with TNM stage I to III disease. Sequencing produced fewer than 150,000,000 productive TCRbeta reads in total, an average of approximately 3.9 million reads per sample. Using bulk TCRbeta repertoires from roughly 14 lung cancer patients, the study set lung tumor tissue side by side with matched distant non-tumor lung tissue. For each patient, one tumor sample and one normal lung sample were taken, giving under 35 paired specimens that underwent TCRbeta CDR3 sequencing. Overall study results and their limits: The top 100 clones accounted for a significantly larger cumulative portion of the repertoire in normal lung than in tumor tissue. Neither the sequencing platform nor unique molecular identifiers are named or mentioned anywhere in the methods. Because peripheral blood was not sequenced, the blood TCRbeta repertoires of the lung cancer patients in the study went unexamined. Younger patients had significantly higher TCR diversity, and higher tumor TCR diversity was associated with shorter overall and disease-free survival. Significantly higher TCR diversity (inverse Simpson) was observed in tumor tissue than in normal lung tissue (around 460 vs 160, P = 0.0075, Mann-Whitney U test). With only around 16 patients in the cohort, the authors noted that larger samples and more detailed clinical data are needed.

As to this clonotype: Its antigen specificity is not known. Relative to the germline gene, one junction end is altered; a read error may explain this.

Receptor libraries were prepared by multiplex PCR. TCRdb lists the instrument as Illumina HiSeq 2500. TCRbeta libraries were constructed through three rounds of nested PCR with primers (Table S4) according to protocols adapted from ARM-PCR. Before sequencing, PCR products of 200-500 bp were cut from the gel and purified using the QIAquick gel extraction kit. The authors' pipeline ran thus. Reads were cleaned using Trimmomatic, were merged into complete CDR3 sequences using FLASH, and were assigned to V(D)J germline segments using MiTCR. Clonal diversity was computed as the inverse Simpson's index with VDJtools. In-frame sequences without a premature stop codon were defined as productive reads. In-frame beta chains were kept once TCRdb had trimmed the public reads at Q25 with fastp and called clones with MiXCR. Identical CDR3 proteins give one entry, which carries the most common genes and DNA. These V and J calls derive from TCRdb rather than the authors' analysis. This sample gives around 86,000 distinct CDR3 sequences in total; 55% to 75% of them show up just once. The top ten constitute approximately 9.5% of the sample.

As encoded in the germline V gene, CDR1 is MDHEN while CDR2 is SYDVKM. From the cysteine through the phenylalanine, the CDR3 covers 19 amino acids. Of the read, only the CDR3 DNA is kept; its 57 bases are in frame from base 1. Bulk unsorted tissue served as the source for RNA extraction, and RNA quality was assessed using a NanoDrop ND-1000 and an Agilent 2100. Newly diagnosed lung cancer patients without prior chemotherapy who had been admitted for thoracic surgery in China between August and November 2014 were enrolled as donors. Patients who had received previous radiotherapy or chemotherapy, or who had another concurrent cancer, were excluded from the study. Pieces of surgical tissue measuring about 1-2 cm3 were kept in RNAlater solution and held at -80 degrees C until needed.

The rearranged segments are TRBV28 and TRBJ2-3; 16 central bases correspond to TRBD2. This clonotype was obtained from a woman between 35 and 50 years old with non-small cell lung cancer. Sequences were obtained from lung tumor tissue. The nucleotides are TGTACCAGCAGGGACGGGACTAGCGGGAGGGCCCTATGCACAGATACGCAGTATTTT. This translates into CTSRDGTSGRALCTDTQYF.